Each of the 4 T cell receptor beta chains below was sequenced from the same sample in a study of T cells in Graves' hyperthyroidism and ophthalmopathy. RNA transcripts served as the template for amplifying TCR beta CDR3 regions. TCR CDR3 regions were first amplified by RT-PCR with HTBI primers. TCRdb redid the calling of the multiplex PCR reads with MiXCR, one entry per CDR3 protein. The table lists some 370,000 distinct CDR3 sequences, about a sixth of them singletons. The sample was blood. The receptors here all came from a woman under 40 with Graves' hyperthyroidism that later progressed to Graves' ophthalmopathy.

This clonotype was detected ten times or more. The chain combines TRBV12-3 or TRBV12-4 with TRBJ1-4; TRBD1 aligns across 7 bases. There are 14 residues in the CDR3. V was pared by 3 bases and J by 5 bases, with 3 bases of the junction left unmatched. The CDR3 region has the DNA TGTGCCAGCAGTTTGCGGGACAGAAATGAAAAACTGTTTTTT. This codes for CASSLRDRNEKLFF.

This clonotype was picked up many times. The genes are TRBV9 and TRBJ2-2, with 8 nucleotides matching TRBD2. The V gene end was trimmed by 7 bases and the J gene end by 6 bases; junction bases not matched to a gene: 17. There are 17 residues in the CDR3. CDR1 SGDLS and CDR2 YYNGEE come from the germline V gene. The CDR3 here is CASRQAGVGENPGELFF. The CDR3 DNA is TGTGCCAGCCGCCAAGCGGGGGTCGGAGAGAATCCCGGGGAGCTGTTTTTT.

The V and J genes are TRBV4-1 and TRBJ2-3; 8 bases map to TRBD2. Germline loops: CDR1 MGHRA, CDR2 YSYEKL. The ends lost 3 bases at V and 3 bases at J; junction bases unmatched: 5. The CDR3 has 15 residues. CDR3 in DNA: TGCGCCAGCAGCCACTTAGCGGGACCGACAGATACGCAGTATTTT. It codes for CASSHLAGPTDTQYF.

Notes on this clonotype: A much larger clone differs by one base, so this may be a read error. The gene calls are TRBV27 and TRBJ1-2; maybe TRBD1 (6 bases). This CDR3 region has 13 residues. Germline-derived CDR1 and CDR2 are MNHEY and SMNVEV (reference sequence). The CDR3 protein is CANSLGGVGGYTF. The CDR3 nucleotides are TGTGCCAACAGTTTAGGGGGAGTTGGTGGCTACACCTTC.